This T cell receptor beta chain was documented in a study of blood T cell repertoires in COVID-19. Generated by immunoSEQ multiplex PCR, the TCRdb table keeps only in-frame clones and is missing some. The sample contains around 230,000 clones, 75% to 90% of which appear only once. V dropped 6 bases and J dropped 4 bases, with 15 bases sitting between them. The V gene's germline CDR1 is SGHTA and CDR2 FQGTGA. The CDR3 consists of 14 residues. Allocation to cohorts depended on clinical history reported by the participants. The clonotype comes from a man aged 35-49 years who had recovered from COVID-19. V usage is TRBV7-3 and J usage is TRBJ1-1; D perhaps matches TRBD1 (5 bases). The specimen sequenced was PBMCs or T cells enriched from blood (not recorded which). The CDR3 reads CASRWGAGSTEAFF. The CDR3 DNA reads TGTGCCAGCAGATGGGGTGCAGGGTCCACTGAAGCTTTCTTT.